The rows below give T cell receptor beta chains drawn from one sample of a study of shared clonotypes between healthy human individuals. Method: immunoSEQ multiplex PCR; TCRdb's copy keeps in-frame clones and lacks some. This table has roughly 1,800,000 clones, about 95% appearing once. Sequencing was carried out using naive CD8+ T cells sorted from blood. These receptors came from a man aged 18 to 29 in good health. Both conserved end residues are part of each CDR3. A D gene is named only where the DNA matches it firmly. For some rows the clone size is stated as once, few or many, or as a class when expanded; others skip it.

D gene	V gene	clone size	J gene	CDR3 protein	CDR3 DNA
.	TRBV11-2	.	TRBJ2-7	CASSLALLALSYEQYF	TGTGCCAGCAGCTTAGCTTTACTAGCCCTTTCCTACGAGCAGTACTTC
TRBD2	TRBV19	.	TRBJ2-7	CASSFSSGIGEQYF	TGTGCCAGTAGTTTTTCTAGCGGGATTGGTGAGCAGTACTTC
TRBD1	TRBV14	.	TRBJ2-7	CASSPGTGSSYEQYF	TGTGCCAGCAGTCCCGGGACAGGGAGCTCCTACGAGCAGTACTTC
.	TRBV28	.	TRBJ2-7	CASSSPKLRDKGRPYEQYF	TGTGCCAGCAGTTCCCCCAAACTACGGGATAAAGGCAGGCCCTACGAGCAGTACTTC
.	TRBV29-1	.	TRBJ1-3	CSGRTFGASNTIYF	TGCAGCGGCCGGACGTTCGGGGCCTCAAACACCATATATTTT
.	TRBV28	once	TRBJ1-2	CASSSPRFIQIVPTGGYTF	TGTGCCAGCAGTTCTCCGCGTTTTATCCAAATTGTCCCGACGGGTGGCTACACCTTC
.	TRBV5-1	.	TRBJ1-2	CASSLTDFSNYGYTF	TGCGCCAGCAGCTTGACAGATTTTTCTAACTATGGCTACACCTTC
.	TRBV12-2	.	TRBJ1-1	CASRLGSVAFF	TGTGCAAGTCGCTTAGGGAGCGTAGCTTTCTTT
.	TRBV6-6	.	TRBJ1-1	CASSPYWFFRNTEAFF	TGTGCCAGCAGCCCTTATTGGTTTTTCCGGAACACTGAAGCTTTCTTT
.	TRBV13	.	TRBJ2-5	CASSQVKLGQETQYF	TGTGCCAGCAGCCAAGTGAAACTCGGGCAAGAGACCCAGTACTTC
TRBD1	TRBV29-1	once	TRBJ1-2	CSVEKDGTGEGYTF	TGCAGCGTTGAAAAGGACGGGACAGGGGAAGGCTACACCTTC
.	TRBV9	.	TRBJ1-1	CASSLSGDQQGNTEAFF	TGTGCCAGCTCCCTTAGCGGAGACCAACAGGGGAACACTGAAGCTTTCTTT
.	TRBV7-2	.	TRBJ1-4	CASSLKSQGREKLFF	TGTGCCAGCAGCTTAAAATCGCAGGGCCGTGAAAAACTGTTTTTT
.	TRBV4-3	.	TRBJ2-5	CASSQDRWARETQYF	TGCGCCAGCAGCCAAGATCGGTGGGCGCGGGAGACCCAGTACTTC
.	TRBV6-5	.	TRBJ2-7	CASSSDWRTYEQYF	TGTGCCAGCAGTTCGGACTGGAGGACCTACGAGCAGTACTTC
.	TRBV4-1	.	TRBJ2-1	CASSQESWGNEQFF	TGCGCCAGCAGCCAAGAATCGTGGGGGAATGAGCAGTTCTTC
.	TRBV7-9	.	TRBJ1-1	CASSPPSGGDTEAFF	TGTGCCAGCAGCCCTCCCTCGGGGGGAGACACTGAAGCTTTCTTT
.	TRBV10-2	few	TRBJ1-1	CASSISGVGTEAFF	TGCGCCAGCAGTATATCAGGGGTGGGCACTGAAGCTTTCTTT
.	TRBV4-1	.	TRBJ1-1	CASSQEEREMIRTEAFF	TGCGCCAGCAGCCAAGAAGAGCGGGAGATGATTCGCACTGAAGCTTTCTTT
TRBD2	TRBV27	once	TRBJ2-1	CASSLFAGGLGGYNEQFF	TGTGCCAGCAGTTTATTTGCGGGAGGCCTCGGGGGGTACAATGAGCAGTTCTTC
.	TRBV11-2	.	TRBJ2-7	CASSLHASYEQYF	TGTGCCAGCAGCCTACACGCATCCTACGAGCAGTACTTC
.	TRBV6-5	.	TRBJ1-1	CASSYLGGDTEAFF	TGTGCCAGCAGTTATCTGGGGGGTGACACTGAAGCTTTCTTT
TRBD2	TRBV9	.	TRBJ2-1	CASSSLAGSLPNEQFF	TGTGCCAGCAGCTCTCTAGCGGGATCCCTTCCCAATGAGCAGTTCTTC
TRBD1	TRBV9	once	TRBJ1-4	CASSPDRGLANEKLFF	TGTGCCAGCAGCCCCGACAGGGGGCTTGCTAATGAAAAACTGTTTTTT
.	TRBV27	.	TRBJ1-1	CASSLGWQGEAFF	TGTGCCAGCAGTTTAGGTTGGCAGGGAGAAGCTTTCTTT
TRBD1	TRBV28	.	TRBJ2-3	CASSAHEGSTGEDTQYF	TGTGCCAGCAGCGCCCACGAGGGATCGACAGGGGAAGATACGCAGTATTTT
.	TRBV29-1	.	TRBJ2-1	CSAFMLSAYNEQFF	TGCAGCGCCTTTATGTTGAGCGCCTACAATGAGCAGTTCTTC
.	TRBV6-5	.	TRBJ2-2	CASSQVRGAPGELFF	TGTGCCAGCAGTCAGGTCCGGGGCGCCCCCGGGGAGCTGTTTTTT
TRBD1	TRBV30	.	TRBJ2-5	CALDRKVAQYF	TGTGCCTTGGACAGGAAGGTGGCCCAGTACTTC
.	TRBV7-2	few	TRBJ1-6	CASSLVGGPPLHF	TGTGCCAGCAGCCTAGTTGGAGGGCCGCCCCTCCACTTT
TRBD1	TRBV28	.	TRBJ1-2	CASSLTGSRGYTF	TGTGCCAGCAGTCTGACAGGGTCGCGAGGCTACACCTTC
TRBD2	TRBV4-1	.	TRBJ2-3	CASSHRAERELPDTQYF	TGCGCCAGCAGCCACCGAGCGGAGCGGGAGCTGCCCGATACGCAGTATTTT
TRBD2	TRBV4-2	.	TRBJ2-1	CASSQQAGASNEQFF	TGTGCCAGCAGCCAACAAGCGGGGGCAAGCAATGAGCAGTTCTTC
.	TRBV2	once	TRBJ1-5	CASSDLVQPQHF	TGTGCCAGCAGTGATTTAGTCCAGCCCCAGCATTTT
.	TRBV28	.	TRBJ2-3	CASSLDGSTDTQYF	TGTGCCAGCAGTTTAGATGGCAGCACAGATACGCAGTATTTT
TRBD2	TRBV2	.	TRBJ2-7	CASSPFSGGASYEQYF	TGTGCCAGCAGTCCCTTTAGCGGGGGGGCCTCCTACGAGCAGTACTTC
.	TRBV21-1	.	TRBJ1-5	CASSEAIMPDSNQPQHF	TGTGCCAGCAGCGAAGCTATTATGCCGGATAGCAATCAGCCCCAGCATTTT
.	TRBV4-3	.	TRBJ1-1	CASSAGLPNTEAFF	TGCGCCAGCAGCGCAGGGTTGCCGAACACTGAAGCTTTCTTT
.	TRBV5-5	.	TRBJ2-7	CASSLIGYEQYF	TGTGCCAGCAGTCTCATCGGCTACGAGCAGTACTTC
TRBD1	TRBV28	.	TRBJ2-7	CASSSPGQGGYEQYF	TGTGCCAGCAGTTCACCGGGACAGGGAGGCTACGAGCAGTACTTC
.	TRBV4-2	.	TRBJ1-2	CASSQIAANYGYTF	TGTGCCAGCAGCCAAATAGCAGCTAACTATGGCTACACCTTC
TRBD2	TRBV27	.	TRBJ2-5	CASSLGLAGGNQETQYF	TGTGCCAGCAGTCTAGGACTAGCGGGAGGGAACCAAGAGACCCAGTACTTC
.	TRBV7-7	once	TRBJ2-5	CASSLQASVRETQYF	TGTGCTAGCAGCTTGCAAGCCTCCGTTCGAGAGACCCAGTACTTC
.	TRBV27	.	TRBJ2-6	CASTFGSGANVLTF	TGTGCCAGCACCTTTGGTTCTGGGGCCAACGTCCTGACTTTC
.	TRBV27	.	TRBJ2-7	CATWDSMWNEQYF	TGTGCCACATGGGACTCTATGTGGAACGAGCAGTACTTC
.	TRBV9	.	TRBJ2-3	CASSFDLSTDTQYF	TGTGCCAGCAGCTTCGACTTAAGCACAGATACGCAGTATTTT
.	TRBV27	.	TRBJ2-2	CASSLVLPNTGELFF	TGTGCCAGCAGTTTGGTTCTACCGAACACCGGGGAGCTGTTTTTT
.	TRBV10-1	once	TRBJ2-7	CASSERRGIWVSYEQYF	TGCGCCAGCAGTGAGCGAAGGGGTATATGGGTTAGTTACGAGCAGTACTTC